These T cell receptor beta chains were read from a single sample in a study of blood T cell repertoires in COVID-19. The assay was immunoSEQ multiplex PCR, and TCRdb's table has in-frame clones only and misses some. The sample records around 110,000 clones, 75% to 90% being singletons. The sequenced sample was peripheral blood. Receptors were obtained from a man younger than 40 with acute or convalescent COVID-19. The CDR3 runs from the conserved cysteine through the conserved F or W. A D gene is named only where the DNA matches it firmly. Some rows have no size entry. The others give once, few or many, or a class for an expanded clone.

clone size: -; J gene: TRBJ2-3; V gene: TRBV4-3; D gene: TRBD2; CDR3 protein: CASSRTTSGGADTQYF; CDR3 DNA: TGCGCCAGCAGCCGGACGACTAGCGGAGGGGCAGATACGCAGTATTTT
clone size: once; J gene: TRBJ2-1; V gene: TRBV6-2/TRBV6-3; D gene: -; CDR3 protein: CASSYSSGVGEQFF; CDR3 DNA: TGTGCCAGCAGTTACTCGTCCGGGGTTGGGGAGCAGTTCTTC
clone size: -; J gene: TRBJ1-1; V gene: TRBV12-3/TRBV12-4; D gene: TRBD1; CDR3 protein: CASSPRGRTEAFF; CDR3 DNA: TGTGCCAGCAGCCCCAGGGGGCGGACTGAAGCTTTCTTT
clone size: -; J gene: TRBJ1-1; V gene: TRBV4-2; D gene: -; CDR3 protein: CASSQEHRRGNEWAFF; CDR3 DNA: TGTGCCAGCAGCCAAGAACATCGGAGGGGCAACGAGTGGGCTTTCTTT
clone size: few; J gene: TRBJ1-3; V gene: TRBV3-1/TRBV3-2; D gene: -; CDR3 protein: CASSQSSSGNTIYF; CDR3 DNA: TGTGCCAGCAGCCAATCGAGCTCTGGAAACACCATATATTTT
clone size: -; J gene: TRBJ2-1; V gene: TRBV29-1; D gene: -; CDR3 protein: CSVVMWVRGPEQFF; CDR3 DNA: TGCAGCGTTGTAATGTGGGTCCGGGGTCCTGAGCAGTTCTTC
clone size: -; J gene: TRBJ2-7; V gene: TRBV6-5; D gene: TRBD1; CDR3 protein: CASSRPGQGIYEQYF; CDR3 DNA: TGTGCCAGCAGTCGTCCGGGACAGGGTATCTACGAGCAGTACTTC
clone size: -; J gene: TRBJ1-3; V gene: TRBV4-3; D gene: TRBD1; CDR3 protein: CASSPRTGIGGNTIYF; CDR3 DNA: TGCGCCAGCAGCCCCCGGACAGGGATTGGTGGAAACACCATATATTTT
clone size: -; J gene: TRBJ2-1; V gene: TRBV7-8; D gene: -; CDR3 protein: CASSLRSGRGDEQFF; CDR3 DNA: TGTGCCAGCAGCTTACGGTCGGGGAGAGGTGATGAGCAGTTCTTC
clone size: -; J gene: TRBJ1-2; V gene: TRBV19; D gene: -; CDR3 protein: CASSPPDKPYGYTF; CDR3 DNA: TGTGCCAGTAGTCCCCCAGACAAACCCTATGGCTACACCTTC
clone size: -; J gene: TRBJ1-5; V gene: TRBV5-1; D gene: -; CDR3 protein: CASSLHGSSNQPQHF; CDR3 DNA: TGCGCCAGCAGCTTGCATGGCTCTAGCAATCAGCCCCAGCATTTT
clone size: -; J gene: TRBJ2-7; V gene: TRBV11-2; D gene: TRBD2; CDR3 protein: CASSPERGGYEQYF; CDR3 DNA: TGTGCCAGCAGCCCAGAGCGGGGGGGTTACGAGCAGTACTTC
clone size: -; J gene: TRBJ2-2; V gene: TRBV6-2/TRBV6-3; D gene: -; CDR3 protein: CASSYGPTGELFF; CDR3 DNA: TGTGCCAGCAGTTACGGGCCTACCGGGGAGCTGTTTTTT
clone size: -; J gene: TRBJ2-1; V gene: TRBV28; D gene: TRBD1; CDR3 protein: CASSSPGTGSYNEQFF; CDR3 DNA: TGTGCCAGCAGTTCACCCGGGACAGGGTCGTACAATGAGCAGTTCTTC
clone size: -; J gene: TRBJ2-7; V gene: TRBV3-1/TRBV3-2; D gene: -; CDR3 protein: CASSQGGFRPEQYF; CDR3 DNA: TGTGCCAGCAGCCAAGGAGGGTTTCGTCCCGAGCAGTACTTC
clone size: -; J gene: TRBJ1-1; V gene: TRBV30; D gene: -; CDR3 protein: CAWNRGGMNTEAFF; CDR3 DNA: TGTGCCTGGAATAGGGGGGGGATGAACACTGAAGCTTTCTTT
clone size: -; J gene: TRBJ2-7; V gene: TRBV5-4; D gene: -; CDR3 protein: CASSPGGSYEQYF; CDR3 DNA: TGTGCCAGCAGCCCAGGGGGGAGCTACGAGCAGTACTTC
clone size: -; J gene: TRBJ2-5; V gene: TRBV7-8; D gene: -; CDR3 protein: CASSPEERFQETQYF; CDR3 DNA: TGTGCCAGCAGCCCAGAGGAGCGGTTCCAAGAGACCCAGTACTTC
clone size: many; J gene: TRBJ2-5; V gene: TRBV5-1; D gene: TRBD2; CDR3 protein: CASSLHFSGRETQYF; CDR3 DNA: TGCGCCAGCAGCCTACACTTTAGCGGGAGGGAGACCCAGTACTTC
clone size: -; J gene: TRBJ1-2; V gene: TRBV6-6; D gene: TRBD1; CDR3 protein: CASKRDRYGYTF; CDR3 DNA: TGTGCCAGCAAACGGGACAGATATGGCTACACCTTC
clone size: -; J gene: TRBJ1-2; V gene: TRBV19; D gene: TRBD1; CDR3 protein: CASSKTGTGGYGYTF; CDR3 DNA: TGTGCCAGTAGTAAGACTGGGACAGGGGGATATGGCTACACCTTC
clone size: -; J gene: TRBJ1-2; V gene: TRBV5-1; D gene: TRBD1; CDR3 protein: CASSPGGQFNYGYTF; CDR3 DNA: TGCGCCAGCAGCCCTGGGGGACAGTTTAACTATGGCTACACCTTC
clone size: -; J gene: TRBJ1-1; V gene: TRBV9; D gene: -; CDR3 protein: CASSRRGRGNTEAFF; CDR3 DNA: TGTGCCAGCTCCCGCAGGGGCAGAGGGAACACTGAAGCTTTCTTT
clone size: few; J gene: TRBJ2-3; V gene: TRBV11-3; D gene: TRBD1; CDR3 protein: CASSTGQAFTDTQYF; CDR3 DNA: TGTGCCAGCAGCACGGGACAGGCTTTCACAGATACGCAGTATTTT
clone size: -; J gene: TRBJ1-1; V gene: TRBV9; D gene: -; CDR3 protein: CASSVGDGTEAFF; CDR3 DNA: TGTGCCAGCAGCGTAGGCGATGGCACTGAAGCTTTCTTT
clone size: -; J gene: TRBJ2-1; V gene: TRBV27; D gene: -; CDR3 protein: CASSFSGAYNEQFF; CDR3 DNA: TGTGCCAGCAGTTTCAGCGGAGCCTACAATGAGCAGTTCTTC
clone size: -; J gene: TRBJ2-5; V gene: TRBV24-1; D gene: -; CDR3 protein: CATPRAQETQYF; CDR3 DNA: TGTGCCACCCCGCGGGCCCAAGAGACCCAGTACTTC